The 10 T cell receptor beta chains below all came from one sample that was sequenced in a study of blood T cell repertoires in COVID-19. Sequencing used immunoSEQ multiplex PCR; TCRdb keeps in-frame clones, though not all of them. Among around 170,000 clones, roughly 75% were seen once, and the ten largest hold 6.5%. The sample was peripheral blood. These TCRs come from a man aged 70-80 years with active or convalescent COVID-19.

V is TRBV3-1 (or the pseudogene TRBV3-2) and J is TRBJ1-2, with D perhaps TRBD1 (5 bases). V was pared by 2 bases and J by 7 bases, with 14 bases between. CDR3 length: 14 residues. CDR1 is LGHDT, CDR2 YNNKEL, per germline (reference sequence). The CDR3 sequence: CASSQREAGGGYTF. CDR3 in DNA: TGTGCCAGCAGCCAACGGGAGGCGGGGGGTGGCTACACCTTC.

The chain is built from TRBV5-4 and TRBJ1-3, with D perhaps TRBD1 (6 bases). This CDR3 region has 17 residues. Germline lookup yields CDR1 SGHNT and CDR2 YYREEE (reference sequence). Trimming pared 4 bases from V and 2 bases from J, leaving 19 bases between. In DNA form, the CDR3 reads TGTGCCAGCAGCGGCTCCAGGGGAAACAGTGCTGGAAACACCATATATTTT. As protein: CASSGSRGNSAGNTIYF.

This chain uses TRBV9 with TRBJ2-2; 10 bases fit TRBD2. Unmatched junction bases numbered 7, after V lost 2 bases and J lost 0 bases. This CDR3 is 18 amino acids long. The germline V gene encodes CDR1 SGDLS and CDR2 YYNGEE. The CDR3 sequence: CASSVSPSGGPNTGELFF. The CDR3 DNA follows: TGTGCCAGCAGCGTGTCTCCTAGCGGGGGCCCGAACACCGGGGAGCTGTTTTTT.

V is TRBV10-3 and J is TRBJ1-1, with 10 bases matching TRBD1. V lost 5 bases to trimming and J lost 5 bases; unmatched junction nucleotides: 5. The CDR3 contains 14 residues. Germline assignment: CDR1 ENHRY and CDR2 SYGVKD. The CDR3 protein is CAISNGQGETEAFF. The CDR3 DNA follows: TGTGCCATCAGTAACGGACAGGGGGAGACTGAAGCTTTCTTT.

The V gene is TRBV25-1, the J gene TRBJ1-2; 8 positions agree with TRBD1. CDR1 MGHDK and CDR2 SYGVNS come from the germline V gene. This CDR3 has 15 amino acids. Unmatched junction bases numbered 6, after V lost 3 bases and J lost 3 bases. In DNA, the CDR3 is TGTGCCAGCAGTGACCCAACGACAGGGGACTATGGCTACACCTTC. This translates into CASSDPTTGDYGYTF.

The V and J genes are TRBV20-1 and TRBJ2-5; 8 nucleotides agree with TRBD2. Germline CDR1 is DFQATT and CDR2 is SNEGSKA (reference sequence). The CDR3 totals 15 residues. V shed 3 bases, J shed 4 bases, and the junction held 10 bases outside the gene matches. The CDR3 is CSASHRGGQGETQYF. In nucleotides, the CDR3 is TGCAGTGCTAGTCATCGGGGGGGGCAGGGAGAGACCCAGTACTTC.

This chain joins TRBV15 and TRBJ1-3; 10 bases are a match to TRBD1. The junction had 6 bases not matched to a gene; V was cut back by 1 base and J by 9 bases. The CDR3 has 15 amino acids. Per germline, CDR1 LNHNV and CDR2 YYDKDF (reference sequence). The CDR3: CATSRAGTGVGTIYF. CDR3 nucleotides: TGTGCCACCAGCAGAGCCGGGACAGGGGTTGGCACCATATATTTT.

V and J are TRBV7-9 and TRBJ1-1, with D uncertain. In germline, CDR1 is SEHNR, CDR2 FQNEAQ (reference sequence). V lost 1 base and J 1 base, leaving 7 bases between the germline ends. The CDR3 runs to 14 residues. DNA of the CDR3: TGTGCCAGCAGCTTAGGTGCAGGGAACACTGAAGCTTTCTTT. This gives the protein CASSLGAGNTEAFF.

The J gene is TRBJ2-2, the V gene TRBV7-5; TRBD1, as called in the table, went unchecked against the DNA. TRBV7-5 constitutes a pseudogene. The CDR3 has 14 residues. The CDR3: CARSSSRGTGELFF. The CDR3 DNA is TGTGCCAGAAGCTCTAGTAGGGGCACCGGGGAGCTGTTTTTT.

V gene TRBV5-1 combines with J gene TRBJ2-7, with TRBD2 as a possible D gene (7 bases). The germline V gene has CDR1 SGHRS and CDR2 YFSETQ. Between the trimmed V and J ends, which lost 0 bases and 6 bases, there was a span of 16 bases. The CDR3 has 15 residues. CDR3 sequence reads: CASSLEGFGGLEQYF. The CDR3 DNA reads TGCGCCAGCAGCTTGGAAGGTTTCGGGGGGCTCGAGCAGTACTTC.